This TCR beta chain was sequenced for a study of molecular identifiers for immune sequencing clone quantification. V shed 2 bases and J shed 9 bases, with 17 bases lying between them. Germline assignment: CDR1 SEHNR and CDR2 FQNEAQ (reference sequence). The CDR3 covers 15 residues. Libraries of naive CD8 T cells were made from approximately 22,000 to 940,000 sorted cells. They used 10%, 30% or 50% RNA. Naive CD8 T cells were picked out by sorting for CD8+CD4-CCR7+CD45RA+. TCRdb used MiXCR to reprocess the PCR reads, holding one entry per CDR3 protein. Here the sample spans around 460,000 distinct CDR3 sequences, around a fifth being singletons.

The sequence derives from a human donor in good health. Some libraries in this study had Jurkat cell RNA spiked in. The chain links TRBV7-9 to TRBJ2-1; tentatively, D is TRBD1 (6 bases). Sequences were obtained from naive CD8+ T cells from blood, with Jurkat cell RNA spiked in. The subset denotes: FACS-sorted CD8+CD4-CCR7+CD45RA+ naive T cells. The CDR3 spells CASSLQRPQGSEQFF. The CDR3 DNA is TGTGCCAGCAGCTTACAGAGACCACAGGGATCTGAGCAGTTCTTC. Based on the CDR3 plus reference TRBV7-9 and TRBJ2-1, the full variable domain is DTGVSQNPRHKITKRGQNVTFRCDPISEHNRLYWYRQTLGQGPEFLTYFQNEAQLEKSRLLSDRFSAERPKGSFSTLEIQRTEQGDSAMYLCASSLQRPQGSEQFFGPGTRLTVL.